This T cell receptor beta chain was sequenced in a study of neurological immune-mediated disorders. Many counts were recorded for this clonotype. A single record per CDR3 protein comes from TCRdb applying MiXCR to the 5' RACE reads. The sample consists of 11,000 to 15,000 distinct CDR3 sequences, around 13% of them appearing once. Sorted libraries were made with some 930,000 CD4+ or CD8+ T cells. The V gene lost 4 bases and the J gene lost 2 bases, with 6 bases spanning the gap. The CDR3 spans 12 residues. Germline CDR1 is SGHVS and CDR2 is FQNEAQ. The chain uses TRBV7-8 and TRBJ2-7; D unclear. The source material was CD8+ T cells from blood. This clonotype was obtained from a female donor with HTLV-1-associated myelopathy (HAM/TSP). The CDR3 nucleotides read TGTGCCAGCAGCTCGGAAACCTACGAGCAGTACTTC. Protein: CASSSETYEQYF.